The subject of this entry is one T cell receptor beta chain. As yet, its antigen is unknown. TCRdb used MiXCR to reprocess the 5' RACE reads, holding one entry per CDR3 protein. Among 470,000 or so distinct CDR3 sequences, roughly 27% were seen once, and the ten largest hold about 0.92%. This sample is part of a study of CD8 T cells in ankylosing spondylitis. General study results and limits: Ankylosing spondylitis blood appeared to carry a characteristic TCR beta motif of roughly eight highly homologous variants.

The specimen sequenced was blood, either unsorted or a sorted T cell fraction (not recorded which). This TCR came from a male donor with ankylosing spondylitis.

The DNA for the CDR3 is TGTGCCAGCACTCCGAGCGGACCGTACAATGAGCAGTTCTTC. Its protein product is CASTPSGPYNEQFF. V usage is TRBV12-3 or TRBV12-4 and J usage is TRBJ2-1, with D perhaps matching TRBD2 (5 bases). V shed 7 bases and J shed 4 bases, with 14 bases lying between them. The CDR3 totals 14 residues.